This T cell receptor (beta chain) was profiled in a study of T cells in Graves' hyperthyroidism and ophthalmopathy. Broader study findings: In the analysis, a 13 V-J model separated ophthalmopathy from stable hyperthyroidism.

The source of the PBMCs was more than 9.5 ml of fresh peripheral blood. RNA transcripts were the template for amplifying TCR beta CDR3 regions. A first-round RT-PCR of the TCR CDR3 used the HTBI primer set. TCRdb redid the calling of the multiplex PCR reads with MiXCR, one entry per CDR3 protein. Of 200,000 or so distinct CDR3 sequences in the sample, roughly a sixth are singletons; the top ten hold approximately 56%. Germline V lookup: CDR1 SGDLS, CDR2 YYNGEE. Deletions cut 4 bases from V and 9 bases from J, with 20 bases between. The CDR3 loop spans 16 amino acids. This clonotype was seen ten or more times. As yet, its antigen is unknown.

The sequence was obtained from a woman aged 50 to 60 with Graves' hyperthyroidism. The chain uses TRBV9 and TRBJ1-6; a possible D gene is TRBD1 (5 bases). Sequencing was carried out using blood. CDR3 nucleotide sequence: TGTGCCAGCAGCCACCGGGGTGGGGGGTCGGGTTCACCCCTCCACTTT. It codes for CASSHRGGGSGSPLHF.